The source of this T cell receptor beta chain is a study of OX40 agonist ivuxolimab in advanced cancers. Overall study: It was permissible to have had prior anti-PD-1, anti-PD-L1 or anti-CTLA-4 therapy, and over 35% had some. Study conclusions and caveats: The expanded peripheral T cells' antigen specificity was not determined. With doses of 0.1 to 3.0 mg/kg, CD4+ and CD8+ blood T cells had undergone clonal expansion by week 6.

CDR3 length equals 12 residues. The germline V gene has CDR1 SNHLY and CDR2 FYNNEI. V was pared by 9 bases and J by 0 bases, with 9 bases between. Method: immunoSEQ multiplex PCR; TCRdb's copy keeps in-frame clones and lacks some. The table shows 15,000 or so clones, with about 80% occurring only once. Points on this clone: The target antigen is unknown.

The TCR originated in an adult with an advanced solid tumor such as melanoma, head and neck, liver or kidney cancer. This material consisted of CD4+ or CD8+ T cells sorted from blood, taken in a trial of the OX40 agonist ivuxolimab. The chain recombines TRBV2 with TRBJ2-7; D might be TRBD1 or TRBD2, each matching 6 bases. The CDR3 nucleotides are TGTGCCAGGGGGGGCTACTCCTACGAGCAGTACTTC. Residues: CARGGYSYEQYF. The complete variable domain, with remaining parts taken from reference TRBV2 and TRBJ2-7, reads EPEVTQTPSHQVTQMGQEVILRCVPISNHLYFYWYRQILGQKVEFLVSFYNNEISEKSEIFDDQFSVERPDGSNFTLKIRSTKLEDSAMYFCARGGYSYEQYFGPGTRLTVT.